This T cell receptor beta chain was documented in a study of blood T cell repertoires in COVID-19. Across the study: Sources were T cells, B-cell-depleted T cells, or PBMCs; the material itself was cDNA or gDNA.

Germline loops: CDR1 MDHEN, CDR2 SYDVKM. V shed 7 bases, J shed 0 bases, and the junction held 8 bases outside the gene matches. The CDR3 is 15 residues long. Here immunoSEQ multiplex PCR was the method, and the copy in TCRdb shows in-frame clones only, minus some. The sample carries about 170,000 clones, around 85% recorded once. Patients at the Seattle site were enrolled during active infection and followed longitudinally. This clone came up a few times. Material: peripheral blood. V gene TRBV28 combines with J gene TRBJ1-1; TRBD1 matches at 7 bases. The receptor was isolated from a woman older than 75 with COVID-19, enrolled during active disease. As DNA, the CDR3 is TGTGCCAGCATGACCCGGGACAGCATGAACACTGAAGCTTTCTTT. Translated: CASMTRDSMNTEAFF.